This T cell receptor beta chain derives from a study of beta chain features in type 1 diabetes. Whole-study results and caveats: Patients with type 1 diabetes showed fewer VDJ junction insertions and more deletions.

The sequenced template was cDNA made from the entire isolated RNA. Only in-frame clones appear in the TCRdb table, and some are missing; sequencing was by immunoSEQ multiplex PCR. The table lists more than 150,000 clones, less than 9.5% of them singletons. As concerns this clone: What it binds is not known.

Material for sequencing was central memory CD4+ T cells from blood. The clonotype was recovered from a woman between 18 and 29 years old in good health.

The CDR3 bases are TGTGCCAGCAGCGTCAGCGGTGCGAGCTCCTACGAGCAGTACTTC. Translating gives CASSVSGASSYEQYF. J is TRBJ2-7 and V is TRBV5-4, with D tentatively TRBD2 (5 bases). This CDR3 spans 15 amino acids. Trimming took 4 bases from V and 0 from J, leaving 14 bases between them. Germline values: CDR1 SGHNT, CDR2 YYREEE (reference sequence).